The next 13 T cell receptor beta chains were all read from a single sample in a study of metastatic and nonmetastatic thyroid tumors. Thyroid surgery took place with no prior treatment in any patient. TCRdb ran MiXCR on the PCR reads. The top ten clones hold 6% to 7% of a sample with 25,000 to 30,000 clones, 16% of them seen once. The material sequenced was blood. Source of these receptors: a male donor with papillary thyroid cancer or a benign thyroid nodule (not recorded which). Some clones in this sample may be carry-over from other donors' samples.

By sample fraction, this clone is medium-sized. CDR3 in amino acids: CASSLTGTGGTEAFF. CDR3 nucleotides: TGTGCCAGCAGTTTAACAGGGACTGGGGGCACTGAAGCTTTCTTT. The rearrangement links TRBV28 to TRBJ1-1, with D maybe TRBD1 (6 bases). The germline CDR1 and CDR2 sequences are MDHEN and SYDVKM. V gave up 2 bases and J gave up 4 bases, with 14 bases separating them. This CDR3 region has 15 residues.

This clone has more than one count but fewer than ten. This chain joins TRBV25-1 and TRBJ2-2, with D uncertain. Germline V gene sequence: CDR1 MGHDK, CDR2 SYGVNS. Trimming took off 4 bases at V and 5 bases at J, with 20 bases between the two ends. The CDR3 spans 17 residues. This chain's CDR3 is CASSVRGEVFGTGELFF. Written as DNA, the CDR3 is TGTGCCAGCAGTGTGAGAGGTGAGGTCTTCGGGACCGGGGAGCTGTTTTTT. Variable domain in full (rest from reference TRBV25-1 and TRBJ2-2): EADIYQTPRYLVIGTGKKITLECSQTMGHDKMYWYQQDPGMELHLIHYSYGVNSTEKGDLSSESTVSRIRTEHFPLTLESARPSHTSQYLCASSVRGEVFGTGELFFGEGSRLTVL.

The table lists this clone with many counts. The J gene is TRBJ2-7, the V gene TRBV7-9; 11 bases align to TRBD2. The CDR3 runs 15 residues. Germline V gene sequence: CDR1 SEHNR, CDR2 FQNEAQ (reference sequence). Trimming at V came to 6 bases and at J to 2 bases, leaving 6 bases not matched to a gene. The CDR3 protein is CASSLSSGRTYEQYF. The CDR3 nucleotides are TGTGCCAGCAGTCTTTCTAGCGGGAGGACCTACGAGCAGTACTTC.

This clone was seen a few times. The chain has TRBV5-1 and TRBJ2-7, with a tentative D call TRBD2 (6 bases). Per the germline V gene, CDR1 is SGHRS and CDR2 is YFSETQ. V lost 3 bases to trimming and J lost 3 bases, with 16 bases between them. The CDR3 is made up of 15 amino acids. The CDR3 coding sequence is TGCGCCAGCAGCTCCCGGACTACAGGATTCTACGAGCAGTACTTC. This gives the protein CASSSRTTGFYEQYF. Using reference TRBV5-1 and TRBJ2-7 for the parts outside the CDR3, the full variable domain is KAGVTQTPRYLIKTRGQQVTLSCSPISGHRSVSWYQQTPGQGLQFLFEYFSETQRNKGNFPGRFSGRQFSNSRSEMNVSTLELGDSALYLCASSSRTTGFYEQYFGPGTRLTVT.

CDR3 region: CASRQSGTTNGQQYF. DNA of the CDR3: TGTGCCAGCAGGCAATCCGGGACTACAAATGGGCAGCAGTACTTC. V is TRBV11-3 and J is TRBJ2-7; TRBD2 aligns across 7 bases. Germline V CDR1 and CDR2: SGHNT, YENEEA. Losses at the gene ends were 6 bases for V and 8 bases for J; bases not matched to a gene: 16. This CDR3 has 15 residues.

This clone was found a few times. The chain is built from TRBV11-3 and TRBJ2-7; possibly TRBD1 for D (6 bases). V was pared by 4 bases and J by 7 bases, with 14 bases between. CDR3 length: 13 residues. Germline assignment: CDR1 SGHNT and CDR2 YENEEA. The CDR3 here is CASSSQQGGEQYF. In DNA, the CDR3 is TGTGCCAGCAGCTCCCAACAGGGCGGAGAGCAGTACTTC.

This chain uses TRBV20-1 with TRBJ2-7; 10 positions agree with TRBD2. Germline V gene data show CDR1 as DFQATT and CDR2 as SNEGSKA (reference sequence). V gave up 2 bases and J gave up 2 bases; unmatched junction bases: 6. The CDR3 contains 15 residues. CDR3: CSARRSSGSPYEQYF. CDR3 nucleotide sequence: TGCAGTGCTAGAAGGTCTAGCGGGAGCCCCTACGAGCAGTACTTC.

The sample holds many counts of this clone. This chain joins TRBV20-1 and TRBJ2-4; D is uncertain. Trimming removed 6 bases at V and 7 bases at J, with 16 bases between. CDR1 DFQATT and CDR2 SNEGSKA come from the germline V gene (reference sequence). This CDR3 has 13 residues. The CDR3 DNA is TGCAGTGCCAATTCAAGGACGCGGAACATTCAGTACTTC. Translation: CSANSRTRNIQYF.

At least ten counts were recorded for this clone. This chain uses TRBV2 with TRBJ1-6; 10 bases agree with TRBD1. CDR3 length: 16 amino acids. The germline V gene encodes CDR1 SNHLY and CDR2 FYNNEI. Trimming took 4 bases from V and 9 from J; bases not matched to a gene: 9. The chain's CDR3 is CASSGGTGVFFSPLHF. CDR3 DNA sequence: TGTGCCAGCAGTGGCGGGACAGGGGTTTTTTTTTCACCCCTCCACTTT.

The sample holds many counts of this clone. The J gene is TRBJ2-1, the V gene TRBV9; no clear D. Between the trimmed V and J ends, which lost 3 bases and 0 bases, there was a span of 1 base. The V gene's germline CDR1 is SGDLS and CDR2 YYNGEE. The CDR3 totals 12 residues. The CDR3 bases are TGTGCCAGCAGCGGCTCCTACAATGAGCAGTTCTTC. Translated: CASSGSYNEQFF.

The V and J genes are TRBV7-8 and TRBJ2-5; TRBD2 matches 7 bases. CDR1 is SGHVS, CDR2 FQNEAQ, per germline. With V trimmed by 1 base and J by 4 bases, 6 bases remained unmatched. The CDR3 extends over 15 amino acids. CDR3 bases: TGTGCCAGCAGCTTAGTCGGGGGAGGGCGAGAGACCCAGTACTTC. Residues: CASSLVGGGRETQYF.

In this sample, this clone turned up many times. This chain links TRBV6-5 with TRBJ1-5; D gene unclear. The CDR3 loop spans 13 amino acids. From germline, CDR1 is MNHEY and CDR2 SVGAGI. The germline V and J ends were trimmed by 1 base and 6 bases, with 7 bases remaining between them. As DNA, the CDR3 is TGTGCCAGCAGTTACTTAATAGGTCAGCCCCAGCATTTT. Protein product: CASSYLIGQPQHF.

There are many counts of this clone. The chain is built from TRBV5-6 and TRBJ1-1; D gene ambiguous. Germline V gene lookup returns CDR1 SGHDT and CDR2 YYEEEE. V was clipped by 0 bases and J by 3 bases, with 3 bases between them. The CDR3 has 12 amino acids. CDR3 region: CASSLVYTEAFF. Written as DNA, the CDR3 is TGTGCCAGCAGCTTGGTATACACTGAAGCTTTCTTT.